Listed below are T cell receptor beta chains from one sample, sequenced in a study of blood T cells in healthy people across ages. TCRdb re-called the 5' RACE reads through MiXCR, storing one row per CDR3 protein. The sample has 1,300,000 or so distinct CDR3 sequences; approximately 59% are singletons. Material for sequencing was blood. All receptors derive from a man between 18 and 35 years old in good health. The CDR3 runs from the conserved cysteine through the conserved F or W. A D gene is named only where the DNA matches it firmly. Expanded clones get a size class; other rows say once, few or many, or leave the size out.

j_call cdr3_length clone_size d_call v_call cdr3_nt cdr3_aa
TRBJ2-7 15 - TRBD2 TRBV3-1 TGTGCCAGCAGCCGATCGGGCGGGAGAAACCACGAGCAGTACTTC CASSRSGGRNHEQYF
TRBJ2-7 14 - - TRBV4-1 TGCGCCAGCAGCCAAGAGGCCCTGCCCTACGAGCAGTACTTC CASSQEALPYEQYF
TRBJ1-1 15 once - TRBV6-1 TGTGCCAGCAGTCTCAGAGTTGGGATCAACACTGAAGCTTTCTTT CASSLRVGINTEAFF
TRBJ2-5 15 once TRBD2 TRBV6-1 TGTGCCAGCAGTGAAGTAGCCCAAGCGGGGCTAGAGCAGTACTTC CASSEVAQAGLEQYF
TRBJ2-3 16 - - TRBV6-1 TGTGCCAGCAGTGTTTGGGCCGCGAGAAGCACAGATACGCAGTATTTT CASSVWAARSTDTQYF
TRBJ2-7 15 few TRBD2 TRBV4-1 TGCGCCAGCAGCCAAGCAAGACTAGCGGACTACGAGCAGTACTTC CASSQARLADYEQYF
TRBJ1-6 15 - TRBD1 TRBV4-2 TGTGCCAGCAGCCAAGAGGGGACAGAGAATTCACCCCTCCACTTT CASSQEGTENSPLHF
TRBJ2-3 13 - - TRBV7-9 TGTGCCAGCAGACCCAAGAGGGAAGATACGCAGTATTTT CASRPKREDTQYF
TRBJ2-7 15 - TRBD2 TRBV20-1 TGCAGTGCTAGAGATAAGCGGGGTGGTACCTACGAGCAGTACTTC CSARDKRGGTYEQYF
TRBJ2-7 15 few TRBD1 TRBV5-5 TGTGCCAGCAGCTTGAGGCAGGGGGTGGCCTACGAGCAGTACTTC CASSLRQGVAYEQYF
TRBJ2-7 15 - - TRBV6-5 TGTGCCAGCAGTTACTCGATCGGAAACGGCCACGAGCAGTACTTC CASSYSIGNGHEQYF
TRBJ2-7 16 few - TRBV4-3 TGCGCCAGCAGCCAAGTCTCGGGTCAGTCTGCCTACGAGCAGTACTTC CASSQVSGQSAYEQYF
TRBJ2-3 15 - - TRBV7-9 TGTGCCAGCAGCTCACCACCTGTCCTGGAAGTTGCGCAGTATTTT CASSSPPVLEVAQYF
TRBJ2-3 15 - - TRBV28 TGTGCCAGCAGCCCCCCCATATTCCACACAGATACGCAGTATTTT CASSPPIFHTDTQYF
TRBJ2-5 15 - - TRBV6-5 TGTGCCAGCAGTTACTCAATTCAGGGGAGGGAGACCCAGTACTTC CASSYSIQGRETQYF
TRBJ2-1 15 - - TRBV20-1 TGCAGTGCTCTTTACGCGGGACGCTCCTACAATGAGCAGTTCTTC CSALYAGRSYNEQFF
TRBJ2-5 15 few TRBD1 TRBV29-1 TGCAGCGTAAGGCCCATGGGACAGTCACAAGAGACCCAGTACTTC CSVRPMGQSQETQYF
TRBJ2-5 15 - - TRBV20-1 TGCAGTGCTAGAGTTCACAGTCCAAGGGGGGAGACCCAGTACTTC CSARVHSPRGETQYF
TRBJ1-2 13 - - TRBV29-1 TGCAGCGTTGTAGGTCCAGAGGGCTATGGCTACACCTTC CSVVGPEGYGYTF
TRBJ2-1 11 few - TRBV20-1 TGCAGTGCGGGTAGAGTCTTTGAGCAGTTCTTC CSAGRVFEQFF
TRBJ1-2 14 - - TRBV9 TGTGCCAGCAGCCCCGACTTCCTCGGAGGAGGCTACACCTTC CASSPDFLGGGYTF
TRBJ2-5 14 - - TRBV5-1 TGCGCCAGCAGCGTTAATTTATTCCAAGAGACCCAGTACTTC CASSVNLFQETQYF
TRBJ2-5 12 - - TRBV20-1 TGCAGTGCCCCGCAGGGTTCAGAGACCCAGTACTTC CSAPQGSETQYF
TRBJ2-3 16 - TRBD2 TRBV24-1 TGTGCCACCAGTGACCGAGGCGGGAGTGTCCCAGATACGCAGTATTTT CATSDRGGSVPDTQYF
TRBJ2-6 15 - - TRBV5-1 TGCGCCAGCAGCTTTACGGCCTCTGGGGCCAACGTCCTGACTTTC CASSFTASGANVLTF
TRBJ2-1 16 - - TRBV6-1 TGTGCCAGCAGTGAAAGGGACTCCGTTTACTACAATGAGCAGTTCTTC CASSERDSVYYNEQFF
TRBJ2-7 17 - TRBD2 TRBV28 TGTGCCAGCAGTCGTCCCGGGACTAGCGGGGGGGCCAATGAGCAGTACTTC CASSRPGTSGGANEQYF
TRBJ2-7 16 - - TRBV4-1 TGCGCCAGCAGCCATCCAACCGGGGGCTCCTACAATGAGCAGTACTTC CASSHPTGGSYNEQYF
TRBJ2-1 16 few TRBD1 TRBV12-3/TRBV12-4 TGTGCCAGCAGTTCGACGTCAGGGGGCAACTACAATGAGCAGTTCTTC CASSSTSGGNYNEQFF
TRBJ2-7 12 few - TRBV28 TGTGCCAGCAGTTTAGTTTCCCACGAGCAGTACTTC CASSLVSHEQYF
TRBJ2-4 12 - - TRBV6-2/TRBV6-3 TGTGCCAGCAGTTCCGGACAGCTCATTCAGTACTTC CASSSGQLIQYF
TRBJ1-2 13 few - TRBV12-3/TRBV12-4 TGTGCCAGCAGCGACAGAAGGGGTAGTGGCTACACCTTC CASSDRRGSGYTF
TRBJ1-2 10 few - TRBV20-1 TGCAGTGCCCCAGGGATTGGCTACACCTTC CSAPGIGYTF
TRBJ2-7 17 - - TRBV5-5 TGTGCCAGCAGCTTGGGTTTGCAGGGAGGAGGCTCCTACGAGCAGTACTTC CASSLGLQGGGSYEQYF
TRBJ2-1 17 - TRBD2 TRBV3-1 TGTGCCAGCAGCCAAGGGGCAGCGGGGACCCCCTACAATGAGCAGTTCTTC CASSQGAAGTPYNEQFF
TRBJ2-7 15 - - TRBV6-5 TGTGCCAGCAGTTACTCGATCAGGGGATTCTACGAGCAGTACTTC CASSYSIRGFYEQYF
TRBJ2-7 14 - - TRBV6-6 TGTGCCAGCAGCATCGTTCTAGACACCTACGAGCAGTACTTC CASSIVLDTYEQYF
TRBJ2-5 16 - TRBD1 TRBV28 TGTGCCGGCAGTTTCCGTCAGGGGGCAGGCCAAGAGACCCAGTACTTC CAGSFRQGAGQETQYF
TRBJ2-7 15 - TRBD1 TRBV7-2 TGTGCCAGCAGCAGGCCGGAACAGGGGGCATACGAGCAGTACTTC CASSRPEQGAYEQYF
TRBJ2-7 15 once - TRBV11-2 TGTGCCAGCAGCGGCGGCCGGGACGGACCCTACGAGCAGTACTTC CASSGGRDGPYEQYF
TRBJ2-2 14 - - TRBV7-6 TGTGCCAGCAATCTGGGGAGTTCGTCCGGGGAGCTGTTTTTT CASNLGSSSGELFF
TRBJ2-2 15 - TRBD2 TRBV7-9 TGTGCCAGCAGCGATAGCGGGGGGGCCGCCGGGGAGCTGTTTTTT CASSDSGGAAGELFF
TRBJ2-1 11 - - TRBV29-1 TGCAGCGTTGAAGATCAGTCCGGGGAGTTCTTC CSVEDQSGEFF
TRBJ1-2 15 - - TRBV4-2 TGTGCCAGCAGCGAAAGTCAGGACGGACTATGTGGCTACACCTTC CASSESQDGLCGYTF
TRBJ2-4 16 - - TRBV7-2 TGTGCCAGCAGCCCTTATAGTCACATAGCCAAAAACATTCAGTACTTC CASSPYSHIAKNIQYF
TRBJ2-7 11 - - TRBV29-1 TGCAGCGTTGTAGTTTACTACGAGCAGTACTTC CSVVVYYEQYF
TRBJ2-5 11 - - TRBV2 TGTGCCAGTAGCGAGGGCGTGACCCAGTACTTC CASSEGVTQYF
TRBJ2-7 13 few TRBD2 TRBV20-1 TGCAGTGCTAGCAGTAGCGGGGCCTACGAGCAGTACTTC CSASSSGAYEQYF
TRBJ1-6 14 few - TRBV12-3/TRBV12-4 TGTGCCAGCAGCCTAACCCAAGACAGTTCACCCCTCCACTTT CASSLTQDSSPLHF
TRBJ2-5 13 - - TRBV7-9 TGTGCCAGCAGCTTGTATGGGGTAGAGACCCAGTACTTC CASSLYGVETQYF
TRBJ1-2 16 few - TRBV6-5 TGTGCCAGCAGTTACCAACAAGCCGGGGAGGGCGATGGCTACACCTTC CASSYQQAGEGDGYTF
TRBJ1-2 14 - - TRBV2 TGTGCCAGCAGCCTAATCCGGGACGGACATGGCTACACCTTC CASSLIRDGHGYTF
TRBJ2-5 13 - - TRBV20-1 TGCAGTGGAGGATTAGACCTTCCGGGGACCCAGTACTTC CSGGLDLPGTQYF
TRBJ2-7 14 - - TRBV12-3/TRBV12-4 TGTGCCAGCAGTTTAATCGGGACCTTCTACGAGCAGTACTTC CASSLIGTFYEQYF
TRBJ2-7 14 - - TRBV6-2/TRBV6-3 TGTGCCACCCTTATGCCGCGGGCGGACCACGAGCAGTACTTC CATLMPRADHEQYF
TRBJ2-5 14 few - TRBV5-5 TGTGCCAGCAGCCGTGCGGAGACGGAAGAGACCCAGTACTTC CASSRAETEETQYF